One T cell receptor beta chain is described in this entry. The data stem from a study of blood T cell repertoires in COVID-19. Produced via immunoSEQ multiplex PCR; TCRdb's table is partial and in-frame only. The sample shows some 330,000 clones, 85% to 90% of them seen only once. The CDR3 consists of 13 residues. The V gene end was trimmed by 9 bases and the J gene end by 5 bases; junction bases not matched to a gene: 6. Per germline, CDR1 MDHEN and CDR2 SYDVKM. The sample consisted of peripheral blood. The sequence was obtained from a woman between 45 and 60 years old with active or convalescent COVID-19. This chain joins TRBV28 and TRBJ2-7, with 11 bases fitting TRBD1. CDR3: CASRTGGTDEQYF. CDR3 DNA: TGTGCCAGTCGGACAGGGGGCACCGACGAGCAGTACTTC.